This TCR beta chain was retrieved from a study of blood T cell dynamics during melanoma immunotherapy. As to this clone: Its target is not known.

Profiled with immunoSEQ multiplex PCR; TCRdb holds only in-frame clones, not every one. The sample lists about 6,300 clones; approximately 88% were seen once. The V gene's germline CDR1 is MDHEN and CDR2 SYDVKM. V was shortened by 3 bases and J by 7 bases, with 24 bases between the two germline ends. The CDR3 runs to 18 residues. Time point: week 3, after first cycle of checkpoint inhibitor. Samples come from before therapy and from week 3 after the first blockade cycle. The study, taken as a whole, reports: PBMC repertoires of eventual disease-control patients split at W3 into clonality or diversity gains.

The chain couples TRBV28 to TRBJ1-4; perhaps TRBD1 as D (6 bases). This clonotype originated in a human donor with melanoma. Material: blood, obtained from a patient treated with checkpoint blockade. CDR3 DNA: TGTGCCAGCAGTTTGCCACTCCACAGGGAGGGGGATAGTGAAAAACTGTTTTTT. This codes for CASSLPLHREGDSEKLFF.